The 25 T cell receptor beta chains listed next were all sequenced from one sample in a study of cytomegalovirus exposure and HLA in healthy donors. A multiplex PCR was run with 60 Vbeta primers and 13 Jbeta primers. Some clones are missing from TCRdb's copy, which holds only in-frame ones; the method was immunoSEQ multiplex PCR. The sample yields roughly 200,000 clones, over 65% seen once. Sequences were obtained from PBMCs. These receptor sequences come from a man aged 18 to 30 in good health and CMV-seronegative.

This chain joins TRBV28 and TRBJ1-5; no definite D call. Per the germline V gene, CDR1 is MDHEN and CDR2 is SYDVKM. This CDR3 has 14 amino acids. V lost 9 bases and J 3 bases, leaving 15 bases between the germline ends. The CDR3 nucleotides are TGTGCCAGGCGAGGGAGGAGCGACAATCAGCCCCAGCATTTT. Translation: CARRGRSDNQPQHF.

The chain joins TRBV9 to TRBJ2-3; no reliable D call. The length of the CDR3 is 12 residues. The germline gives CDR1 SGDLS, CDR2 YYNGEE. The V end lost 3 bases, the J end lost 2 bases, and 4 bases lay between the germline ends. CDR3 nucleotides: TGTGCCAGCAGCGCACACACAGATACGCAGTATTTT. Its protein is CASSAHTDTQYF.

In this sample, this clone turned up a few times. This chain connects TRBV28 to TRBJ1-2; the D gene is possibly TRBD1 (6 bases). The ends were cut back, 2 bases at V and 3 bases at J, with 13 bases in the middle. The CDR3 loop spans 15 amino acids. Germline V lookup: CDR1 MDHEN, CDR2 SYDVKM. The CDR3 nucleotides read TGTGCCAGCAGTTTAGGAGACAGGATGCACTATGGCTACACCTTC. Translation: CASSLGDRMHYGYTF.

In DNA form, the CDR3 reads TGTGCCAGCAGCGACGGACAATCGGCGGTCTATGGCTACACCTTC. The encoded protein is CASSDGQSAVYGYTF. V is TRBV14 and J is TRBJ1-2, with a weak D call TRBD1 (5 bases). The germline gives CDR1 SGHDN, CDR2 FVKESK. V was cut by 5 bases and J by 4 bases, with 17 bases left in between. The CDR3 runs to 15 residues.

This chain links TRBV5-1 with TRBJ2-7; TRBD2 matches at 7 bases. The germline CDR1 and CDR2 sequences are SGHRS and YFSETQ. V shed 7 bases and J 1 base; nucleotides not matched to a gene: 5. This CDR3 is built from 13 residues. Written as DNA, the CDR3 is TGCGCCAGCGGCGGGAGTCTATCCTACGAGCAGTACTTC. Encoded protein: CASGGSLSYEQYF.

The table lists this clone with a few counts. The chain uses TRBV11-2 and TRBJ2-5; D remains ambiguous. V was cut by 0 bases and J by 4 bases, with 3 bases left in between. The CDR3 totals 12 residues. CDR1 and CDR2 from the germline V gene are SGHAT and FQNNGV. CDR3 sequence (DNA): TGTGCCAGCAGCTTAGAGGCAGAGACCCAGTACTTC. Amino acid sequence: CASSLEAETQYF.

The CDR3 reads CASERETGNTIYF. Written as DNA, the CDR3 is TGTGCCAGCGAGAGAGAGACTGGAAACACCATATATTTT. The chain employs TRBV2 and TRBJ1-3; no reliable D call. In germline, CDR1 is SNHLY, CDR2 FYNNEI. V lost 8 bases to trimming and J lost 2 bases, with 10 bases between them. The CDR3 has 13 residues.

The gene calls are TRBV18 and TRBJ2-3; D is perhaps TRBD2 (7 bases). The CDR3 extends over 17 amino acids. Germline V gene sequence: CDR1 KGHSH, CDR2 LQKENI. The V end lost 0 bases, the J end lost 0 bases, and 13 bases lay between the germline ends. The CDR3 DNA reads as TGTGCCAGCTCACCACCGGCCAGCGGGACAAGCACAGATACGCAGTATTTT. Translated: CASSPPASGTSTDTQYF. Filled out from reference TRBV18 and TRBJ2-3, the complete variable domain reads NAGVMQNPRHLVRRRGQEARLRCSPMKGHSHVYWYRQLPEEGLKFMVYLQKENIIDESGMPKERFSAEFPKEGPSILRIQQVVRGDSAAYFCASSPPASGTSTDTQYFGPGTRLTVL.

CDR3 amino acids: CATKWRGEGNQPQHF. DNA for the CDR3: TGTGCCACTAAATGGAGGGGTGAGGGCAATCAGCCCCAGCATTTT. The chain combines TRBV6-1 with TRBJ1-5; D is possibly TRBD1 (5 bases). V was clipped by 10 bases and J by 2 bases, with 18 bases between them. The germline CDR1 and CDR2 sequences are MNHNS and SASEGT. The CDR3 consists of 15 residues.

The V gene is TRBV5-6, the J gene TRBJ1-2; a weak D match, TRBD1 (5 bases). The CDR3 length is 13 residues. Trimming took off 2 bases at V and 3 bases at J, with 8 bases between the two ends. The germline gives CDR1 SGHDT, CDR2 YYEEEE. This CDR3 reads CASSFQTDYGYTF. The CDR3 region has the DNA TGTGCCAGCAGCTTCCAGACAGACTATGGCTACACCTTC.

This chain links TRBV2 with TRBJ2-5, with 9 nucleotides matching TRBD2. V was pared by 2 bases and J by 2 bases, with 3 bases of the junction left unmatched. In germline, CDR1 is SNHLY, CDR2 FYNNEI. The CDR3 length is 15 residues. The DNA for the CDR3 is TGTGCCAGCAGTGAATGGGCGGGAGGGCAAGAGACCCAGTACTTC. The encoded protein is CASSEWAGGQETQYF.

The chain joins TRBV5-1 to TRBJ2-7; D call uncertain. Germline loops: CDR1 SGHRS, CDR2 YFSETQ. This CDR3 contains 14 residues. V lost 0 bases and J lost 2, with 9 bases in between. The CDR3 reads CASSLARSAYEQYF. CDR3 coding DNA: TGCGCCAGCAGCTTGGCACGGTCCGCCTACGAGCAGTACTTC.

This clone was counted a single time. This chain links TRBV2 with TRBJ1-1, with D possibly TRBD1 on 6 matching bases. Germline CDR1 SNHLY, CDR2 FYNNEI. This CDR3 comprises 11 residues. V was cut by 6 bases and J by 7 bases, with 9 bases left in between. CDR3 residues: CASSVTGEAFF. CDR3 in DNA: TGTGCCAGCAGCGTGACAGGTGAAGCTTTCTTT.

V and J are TRBV29-1 and TRBJ1-1, with D unclear. The V gene lost 0 bases and the J gene lost 2 bases, with 16 bases spanning the gap. The CDR3 has 16 residues. The germline V gene has CDR1 SQVTM and CDR2 ANQGSEA. The CDR3 nucleotides are TGCAGCGTTGAAGATCTTCAACGAGGGTACAACACTGAAGCTTTCTTT. Protein: CSVEDLQRGYNTEAFF.

The chain has TRBV29-1 and TRBJ1-1, with D possibly TRBD1 on 6 matching bases. CDR3 length equals 16 residues. Per the germline V gene, CDR1 is SQVTM and CDR2 is ANQGSEA. The CDR3 nucleotides read TGCAGTATCGACCGGGATCCAAAGGGGGAGAACACTGAAGCTTTCTTT. Amino acids: CSIDRDPKGENTEAFF.

The chain carries TRBV2 and TRBJ2-3; 7 positions match TRBD2. V trimming: 1 base; J trimming: 2 bases; junction bases outside the gene matches: 12. In germline, CDR1 is SNHLY, CDR2 FYNNEI. The CDR3 covers 18 residues. The CDR3 region is CASSEGIAWEGSTDTQYF. The DNA for the CDR3 is TGTGCCAGCAGTGAAGGAATAGCCTGGGAGGGGTCCACAGATACGCAGTATTTT.

The V gene is TRBV27, the J gene TRBJ1-1; 11 bases are a match to TRBD1. The V segment lost 3 bases and the J segment 6 bases; nucleotides outside the gene matches: 6. Germline CDR1 is MNHEY and CDR2 is SMNVEV (reference sequence). The CDR3 covers 15 residues. The CDR3 sequence: CASSLGDRGVAEAFF. The CDR3 coding sequence is TGTGCCAGCAGTTTGGGGGACAGGGGGGTAGCTGAAGCTTTCTTT.

This clone was detected a few times. The chain recombines TRBV25-1 with TRBJ2-4; 8 nucleotides agree with TRBD1. J was trimmed by 0 bases and V by 3 bases; bases with no gene match: 1. Germline loops: CDR1 MGHDK, CDR2 SYGVNS. The CDR3 sequence is 15 residues long. In DNA form, the CDR3 reads TGTGCCAGCAGTGACAGGGGGCTAGCCAAAAACATTCAGTACTTC. Residues: CASSDRGLAKNIQYF.

A remark on this clone: Within the sample, other DNA sequences also encode this same CDR3. The CDR3 DNA reads as TGTGCCAGCTCCCCGGGACAGGCTAATGAAAAACTGTTTTTT. Encoded protein: CASSPGQANEKLFF. The gene calls are TRBV18 and TRBJ1-4; 8 nucleotides line up with TRBD1. The J segment lost 3 bases and the V segment lost 6 bases, leaving 3 bases of the junction unmatched. The CDR3 is made up of 14 amino acids. Germline V gene data show CDR1 as KGHSH and CDR2 as LQKENI.

V gene TRBV6-5 combines with J gene TRBJ1-2; D possibly corresponds to TRBD1 (6 bases). The V gene's germline CDR1 is MNHEY and CDR2 SVGAGI. V lost 2 bases and J 2 bases, leaving 12 bases between the germline ends. This CDR3 spans 15 amino acids. The CDR3 region has the DNA TGTGCCAGCAGTTACACCACAGGGACCAACTATGGCTACACCTTC. It yields the protein CASSYTTGTNYGYTF.

The J gene is TRBJ1-4, the V gene TRBV30; D remains ambiguous. Trimming pared 6 bases from V and 7 bases from J, leaving 9 bases between. CDR1 and CDR2 from the germline V gene are GTSNPN and SVGIG (reference sequence). The CDR3 covers 11 residues. The CDR3 nucleotides are TGTGCCTGTGTTGTTAGTGAAAAACTGTTTTTT. Translated, it gives CACVVSEKLFF.

The V and J genes are TRBV5-1 and TRBJ2-5; 7 bases match TRBD1. This CDR3 is 13 amino acids long. V was clipped by 4 bases and J by 4 bases; unmatched bases: 4. Germline V gene sequence: CDR1 SGHRS, CDR2 YFSETQ. The CDR3 region is CASSVGGRETQYF. In DNA form, the CDR3 reads TGCGCCAGCAGCGTAGGGGGCAGAGAGACCCAGTACTTC.

CDR3 in amino acids: CASSAPGQRNYGYTF. DNA for the CDR3: TGTGCCAGCAGCGCGCCGGGACAGCGTAACTATGGCTACACCTTC. This sequence joins TRBV9 and TRBJ1-2, with 7 bases aligning to TRBD1. Trimming took 3 bases from V and 1 from J; bases not matched to a gene: 6. The CDR3 is 15 residues long. Germline values: CDR1 SGDLS, CDR2 YYNGEE. Combining the CDR3 with reference TRBV9 and TRBJ1-2 gives the whole variable domain DSGVTQTPKHLITATGQRVTLRCSPRSGDLSVYWYQQSLDQGLQFLIQYYNGEERAKGNILERFSAQQFPDLHSELNLSSLELGDSALYFCASSAPGQRNYGYTFGSGTRLTVV.

The table lists this clone with a count of one. The chain employs TRBV5-1 and TRBJ2-6; possibly TRBD1 for D (5 bases). Looked up from germline, CDR1 is SGHRS and CDR2 is YFSETQ. The CDR3 contains 15 residues. The ends were cut back, 4 bases at V and 4 bases at J, with 12 bases in the middle. The CDR3 DNA reads TGCGCCAGCAGCCGCAAACAGGCCGGGGCCAACGTCCTGACTTTC. It specifies CASSRKQAGANVLTF.

Here the CDR3 reads CASSPTLNTEAFF. CDR3 in DNA: TGTGCCAGCTCACCGACACTTAATACTGAAGCTTTCTTT. The chain recombines TRBV18 with TRBJ1-1, with D unresolved. This CDR3 has 13 residues. Germline loops: CDR1 KGHSH, CDR2 LQKENI. The V gene lost 3 bases and the J gene lost 5 bases, with 10 bases spanning the gap.